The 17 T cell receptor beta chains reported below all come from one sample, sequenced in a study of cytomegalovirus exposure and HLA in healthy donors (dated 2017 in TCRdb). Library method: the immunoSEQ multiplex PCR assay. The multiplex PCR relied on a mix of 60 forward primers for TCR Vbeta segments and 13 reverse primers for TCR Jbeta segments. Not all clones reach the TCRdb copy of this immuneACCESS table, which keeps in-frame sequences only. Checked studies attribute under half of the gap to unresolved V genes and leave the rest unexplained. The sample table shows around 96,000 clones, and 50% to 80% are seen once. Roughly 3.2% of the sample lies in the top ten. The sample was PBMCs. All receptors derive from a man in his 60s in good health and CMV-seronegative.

This CDR3 reads CASTPRGLANYNEQFF. The CDR3 DNA reads as TGTGCCAGCACCCCTAGGGGACTAGCGAACTACAATGAGCAGTTCTTC. V usage is TRBV5-6 and J usage is TRBJ2-1, with TRBD2 identical over 10 bases. The CDR3 consists of 16 residues. The J segment lost 3 bases and the V segment lost 6 bases, leaving 9 bases of the junction unmatched. Germline-derived CDR1 and CDR2 are SGHDT and YYEEEE.

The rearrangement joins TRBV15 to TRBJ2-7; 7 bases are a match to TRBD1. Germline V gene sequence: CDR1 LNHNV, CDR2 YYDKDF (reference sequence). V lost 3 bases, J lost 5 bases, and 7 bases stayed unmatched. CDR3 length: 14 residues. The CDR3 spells CATSSRQGRDEQYF. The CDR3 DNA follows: TGTGCCACCAGCAGTCGACAGGGACGGGACGAGCAGTACTTC. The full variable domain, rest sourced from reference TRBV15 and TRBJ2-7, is DAMVIQNPRYQVTQFGKPVTLSCSQTLNHNVMYWYQQKSSQAPKLLFHYYDKDFNNEADTPDNFQSRRPNTSFCFLDIRSPGLGDTAMYLCATSSRQGRDEQYFGPGTRLTVT.

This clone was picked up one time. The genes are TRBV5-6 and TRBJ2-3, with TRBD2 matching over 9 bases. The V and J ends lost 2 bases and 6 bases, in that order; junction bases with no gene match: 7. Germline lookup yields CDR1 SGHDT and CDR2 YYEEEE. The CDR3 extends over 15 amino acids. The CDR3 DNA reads TGTGCCAGCAGCTTACCTAGCGGGGCCACCGATACGCAGTATTTT. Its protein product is CASSLPSGATDTQYF.

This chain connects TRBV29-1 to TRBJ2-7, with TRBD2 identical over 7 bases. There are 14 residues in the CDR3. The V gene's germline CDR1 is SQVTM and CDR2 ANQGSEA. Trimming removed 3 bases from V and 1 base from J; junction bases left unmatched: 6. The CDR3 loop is CSVDAGVASYEQYF. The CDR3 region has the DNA TGCAGCGTTGACGCGGGGGTTGCATCCTACGAGCAGTACTTC.

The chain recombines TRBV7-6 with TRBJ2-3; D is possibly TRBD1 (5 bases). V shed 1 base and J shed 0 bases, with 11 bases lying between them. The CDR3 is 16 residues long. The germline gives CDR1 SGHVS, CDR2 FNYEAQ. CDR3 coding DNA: TGTGCCAGCAGCTTAGAGTTAGGGGCTAGCACAGATACGCAGTATTTT. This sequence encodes CASSLELGASTDTQYF.

In DNA, the CDR3 is TGTGCCAGCAGCCAAGAGAGGAAAATACAGGGGGCTGGCACTGAAGCTTTCTTT. Amino acids: CASSQERKIQGAGTEAFF. The rearrangement joins TRBV4-2 to TRBJ1-1; 9 bases align to TRBD1. The germline V gene encodes CDR1 LGHNA and CDR2 YNFKEQ. The CDR3 sequence is 18 residues long. V shed 0 bases and J 4 bases; nucleotides not matched to a gene: 12.

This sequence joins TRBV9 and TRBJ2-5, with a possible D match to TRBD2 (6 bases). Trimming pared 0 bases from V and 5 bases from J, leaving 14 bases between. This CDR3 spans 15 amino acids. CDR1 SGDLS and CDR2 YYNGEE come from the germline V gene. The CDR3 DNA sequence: TGTGCCAGCAGCGTAGACGGGCGCGGGGTGGAGACCCAGTACTTC. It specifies CASSVDGRGVETQYF.

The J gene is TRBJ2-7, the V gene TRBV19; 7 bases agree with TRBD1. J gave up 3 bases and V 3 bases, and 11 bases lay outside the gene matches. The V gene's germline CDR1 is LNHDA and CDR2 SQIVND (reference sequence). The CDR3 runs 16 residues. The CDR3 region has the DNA TGTGCCAGTAGTATCGCTGTGACAGGGCTGTACTACGAGCAGTACTTC. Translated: CASSIAVTGLYYEQYF.

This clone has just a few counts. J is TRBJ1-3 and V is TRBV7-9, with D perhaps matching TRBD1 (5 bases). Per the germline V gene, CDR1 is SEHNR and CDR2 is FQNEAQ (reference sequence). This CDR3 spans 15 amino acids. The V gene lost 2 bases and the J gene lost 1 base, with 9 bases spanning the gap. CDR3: CASSLRQGSGNTIYF. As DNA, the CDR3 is TGTGCCAGCAGCTTACGCCAGGGTTCTGGAAACACCATATATTTT.

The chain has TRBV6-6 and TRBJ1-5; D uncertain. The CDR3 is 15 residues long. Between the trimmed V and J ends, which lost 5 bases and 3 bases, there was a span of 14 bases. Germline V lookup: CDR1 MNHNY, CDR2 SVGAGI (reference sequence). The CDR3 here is CASSGSSGFNQPQHF. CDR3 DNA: TGTGCCAGCAGTGGGTCAAGCGGGTTCAATCAGCCCCAGCATTTT.

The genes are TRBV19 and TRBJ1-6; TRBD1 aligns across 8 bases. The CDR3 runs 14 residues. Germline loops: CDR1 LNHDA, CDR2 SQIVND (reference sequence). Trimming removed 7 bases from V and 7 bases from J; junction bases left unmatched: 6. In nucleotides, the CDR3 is TGTGCCAGTACACCGACAGGGGTGAATTCACCCCTCCACTTT. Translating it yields CASTPTGVNSPLHF.

This chain's CDR3 is CASRAGPTSGPQHF. The CDR3 DNA sequence: TGTGCCAGTAGGGCGGGGCCCACCTCCGGGCCCCAGCATTTT. The rearrangement joins TRBV19 to TRBJ1-5; maybe TRBD1 (5 bases). V was pared by 6 bases and J by 9 bases, with 18 bases between. There are 14 residues in the CDR3. The germline V gene encodes CDR1 LNHDA and CDR2 SQIVND (reference sequence).

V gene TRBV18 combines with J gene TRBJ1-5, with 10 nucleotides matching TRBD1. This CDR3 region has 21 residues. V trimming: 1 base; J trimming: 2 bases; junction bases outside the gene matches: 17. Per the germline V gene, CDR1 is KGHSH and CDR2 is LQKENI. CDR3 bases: TGTGCCAGCTCACCACGTAAATCCGGGACAGGGGCCTTAGGTGGCAATCAGCCCCAGCATTTT. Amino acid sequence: CASSPRKSGTGALGGNQPQHF.

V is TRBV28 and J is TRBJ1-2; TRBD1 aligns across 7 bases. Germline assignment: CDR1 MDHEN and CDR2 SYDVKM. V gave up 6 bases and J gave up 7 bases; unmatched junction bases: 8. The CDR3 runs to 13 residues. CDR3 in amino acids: CASSQDRLAGYTF. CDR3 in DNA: TGTGCCAGCAGCCAGGACAGGCTCGCTGGCTACACCTTC.

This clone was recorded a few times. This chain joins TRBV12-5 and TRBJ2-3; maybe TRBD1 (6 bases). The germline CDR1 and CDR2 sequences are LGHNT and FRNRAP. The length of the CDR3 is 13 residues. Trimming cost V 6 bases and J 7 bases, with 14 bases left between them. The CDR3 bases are TGTGCTAGTGGACCACAGGGCGCGAATACGCAGTATTTT. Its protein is CASGPQGANTQYF.

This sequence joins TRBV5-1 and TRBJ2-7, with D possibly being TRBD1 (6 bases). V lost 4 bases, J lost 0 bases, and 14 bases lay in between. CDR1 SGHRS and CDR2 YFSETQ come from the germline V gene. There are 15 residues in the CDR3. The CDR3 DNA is TGCGCCAGCAGCAATTACCTACAGGGCTCCTACGAGCAGTACTTC. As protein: CASSNYLQGSYEQYF.

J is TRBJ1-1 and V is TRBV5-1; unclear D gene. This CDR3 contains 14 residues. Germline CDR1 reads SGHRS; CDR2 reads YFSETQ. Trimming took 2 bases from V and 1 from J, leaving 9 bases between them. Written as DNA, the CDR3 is TGCGCCAGCAGCTTACAAACGAAGAACACTGAAGCTTTCTTT. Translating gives CASSLQTKNTEAFF.